This TCR beta chain was observed in a study of sequential checkpoint blockade in melanoma. Some clones are missing from TCRdb's copy, which holds only in-frame ones; the method was immunoSEQ multiplex PCR. The repertoire holds some 4,100 clones, with approximately 23% as singletons. Germline CDR1 reads MDHEN; CDR2 reads SYDVKM. V lost 4 bases, J lost 4 bases, and 8 bases lay in between. This CDR3 spans 13 amino acids. Treatment specified: randomized to nivolumab then ipilimumab (arm A) or the reverse (arm B). Sequenced here: tumor tissue (inferred from file names), sampled from a patient given nivolumab and ipilimumab in sequence. This clonotype originated in a human donor with melanoma. The genes are TRBV28 and TRBJ1-5; D not certain. In nucleotides, the CDR3 is TGTGCCAGCAGTTACCGAGGGAATCAGCCCCAGCATTTT. Translating it yields CASSYRGNQPQHF.